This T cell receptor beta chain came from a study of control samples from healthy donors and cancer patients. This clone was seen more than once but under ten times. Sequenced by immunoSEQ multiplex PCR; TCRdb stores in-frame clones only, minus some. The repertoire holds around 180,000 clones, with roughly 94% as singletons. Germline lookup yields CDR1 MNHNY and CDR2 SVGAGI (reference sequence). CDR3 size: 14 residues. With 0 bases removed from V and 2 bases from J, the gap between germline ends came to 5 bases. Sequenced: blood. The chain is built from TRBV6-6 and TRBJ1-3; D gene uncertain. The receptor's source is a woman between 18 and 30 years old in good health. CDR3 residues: CASSYSGAGNTIYF. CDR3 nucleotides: TGTGCCAGCAGTTACTCCGGTGCTGGAAACACCATATATTTT.